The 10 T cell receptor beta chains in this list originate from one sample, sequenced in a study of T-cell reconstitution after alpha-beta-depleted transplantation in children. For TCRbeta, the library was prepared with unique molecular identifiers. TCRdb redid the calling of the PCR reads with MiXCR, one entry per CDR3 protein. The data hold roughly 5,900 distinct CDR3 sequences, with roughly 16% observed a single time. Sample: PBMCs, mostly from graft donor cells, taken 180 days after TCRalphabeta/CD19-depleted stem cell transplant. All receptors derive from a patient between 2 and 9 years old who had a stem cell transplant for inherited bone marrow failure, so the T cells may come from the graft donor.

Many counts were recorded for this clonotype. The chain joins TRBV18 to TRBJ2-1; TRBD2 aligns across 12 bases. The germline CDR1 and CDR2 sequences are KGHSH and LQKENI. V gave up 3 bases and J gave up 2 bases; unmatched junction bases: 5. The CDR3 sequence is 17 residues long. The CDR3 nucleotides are TGTGCCAGCTCACCGATTACTAGCGGGAGGACCTACAATGAGCAGTTCTTC. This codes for CASSPITSGRTYNEQFF.

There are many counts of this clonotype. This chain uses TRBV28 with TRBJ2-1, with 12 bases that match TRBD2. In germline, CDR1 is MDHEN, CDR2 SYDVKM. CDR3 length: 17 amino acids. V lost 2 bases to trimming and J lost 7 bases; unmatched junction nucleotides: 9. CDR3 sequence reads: CASSLVAGLAGPNEQFF. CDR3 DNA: TGTGCCAGCAGTTTAGTCGCGGGACTAGCGGGCCCTAATGAGCAGTTCTTC. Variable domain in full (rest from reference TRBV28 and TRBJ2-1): DVKVTQSSRYLVKRTGEKVFLECVQDMDHENMFWYRQDPGLGLRLIYFSYDVKMKEKGDIPEGYSVSREKKERFSLILESASTNQTSMYLCASSLVAGLAGPNEQFFGPGTRLTVL.

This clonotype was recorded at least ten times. The CDR3 spells CASSLMTEAFF. DNA of the CDR3: TGTGCCAGCAGCTTGATGACTGAAGCTTTCTTT. The chain recombines TRBV5-6 with TRBJ1-1; D unresolved. V was shortened by 1 base and J by 5 bases, with 3 bases between the two germline ends. The CDR3 covers 11 residues. Germline CDR1 reads SGHDT; CDR2 reads YYEEEE.

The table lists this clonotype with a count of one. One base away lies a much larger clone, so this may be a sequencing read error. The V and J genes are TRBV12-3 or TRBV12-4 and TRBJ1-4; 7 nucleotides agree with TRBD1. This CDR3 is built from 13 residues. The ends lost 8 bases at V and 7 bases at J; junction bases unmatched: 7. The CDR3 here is CASCYRGGEKLFF. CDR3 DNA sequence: TGTGCCAGCTGTTACAGGGGAGGTGAAAAACTGTTTTTT.

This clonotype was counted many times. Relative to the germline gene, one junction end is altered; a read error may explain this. The CDR3 loop reads CASSLGSGPETQYF. CDR3 DNA sequence: TGCGCCAGCAGTTTGGGTAGCGGTCCAGAGACCCAGTACTTC. The chain has TRBV5-1 and TRBJ2-5; the D gene is possibly TRBD2 (6 bases). CDR3 length: 14 residues. Germline lookup yields CDR1 SGHRS and CDR2 YFSETQ. The whole variable domain, remainder taken from reference TRBV5-1 and TRBJ2-5, is KAGVTQTPRYLIKTRGQQVTLSCSPISGHRSVSWYQQTPGQGLQFLFEYFSETQRNKGNFPGRFSGRQFSNSRSEMNVSTLELGDSALYLCASSLGSGPETQYFGPGTRLLVL.

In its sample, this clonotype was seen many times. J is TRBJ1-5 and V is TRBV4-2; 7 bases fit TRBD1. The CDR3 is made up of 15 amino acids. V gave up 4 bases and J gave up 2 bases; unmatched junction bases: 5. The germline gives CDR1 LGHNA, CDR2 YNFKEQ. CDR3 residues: CASSLQGPGNQPQHF. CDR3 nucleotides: TGTGCCAGCAGCCTACAGGGGCCCGGCAATCAGCCCCAGCATTTT.

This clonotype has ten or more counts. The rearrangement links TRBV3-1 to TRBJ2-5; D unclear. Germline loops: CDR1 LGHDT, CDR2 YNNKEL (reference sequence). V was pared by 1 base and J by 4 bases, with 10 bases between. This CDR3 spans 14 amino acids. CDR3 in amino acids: CASSQGPDPETQYF. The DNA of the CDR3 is TGTGCCAGCAGCCAAGGCCCAGACCCAGAGACCCAGTACTTC.

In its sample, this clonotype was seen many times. The CDR3 bases are TGTGCCAGCAGACGACAGTTAACCCGGGTTTCACCCCTCCACTTT. Translating it yields CASRRQLTRVSPLHF. The chain has TRBV6-2 or TRBV6-3 and TRBJ1-6; D is possibly TRBD1 (5 bases). The germline gives CDR1 MNHEY, CDR2 SVGEGT. CDR3 size: 15 residues. V was shortened by 6 bases and J by 9 bases, with 18 bases between the two germline ends.

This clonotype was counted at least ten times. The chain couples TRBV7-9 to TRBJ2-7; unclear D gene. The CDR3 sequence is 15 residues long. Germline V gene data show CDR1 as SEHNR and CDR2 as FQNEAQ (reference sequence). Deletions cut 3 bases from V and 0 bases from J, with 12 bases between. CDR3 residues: CASSFGRRSSYEQYF. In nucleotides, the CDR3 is TGTGCCAGCAGCTTTGGCCGAAGGAGCTCCTACGAGCAGTACTTC. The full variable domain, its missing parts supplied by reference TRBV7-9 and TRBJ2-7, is DTGVSQNPRHKITKRGQNVTFRCDPISEHNRLYWYRQTLGQGPEFLTYFQNEAQLEKSRLLSDRFSAERPKGSFSTLEIQRTEQGDSAMYLCASSFGRRSSYEQYFGPGTRLTVT.

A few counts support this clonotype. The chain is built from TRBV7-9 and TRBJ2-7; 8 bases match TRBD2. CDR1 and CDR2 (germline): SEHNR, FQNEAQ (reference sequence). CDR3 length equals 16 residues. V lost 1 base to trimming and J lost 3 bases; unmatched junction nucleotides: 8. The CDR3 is CASSLGAGESYYEQYF. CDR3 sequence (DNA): TGTGCCAGCAGCTTAGGAGCGGGGGAATCCTACTACGAGCAGTACTTC. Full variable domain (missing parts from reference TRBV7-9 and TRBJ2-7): DTGVSQNPRHKITKRGQNVTFRCDPISEHNRLYWYRQTLGQGPEFLTYFQNEAQLEKSRLLSDRFSAERPKGSFSTLEIQRTEQGDSAMYLCASSLGAGESYYEQYFGPGTRLTVT.